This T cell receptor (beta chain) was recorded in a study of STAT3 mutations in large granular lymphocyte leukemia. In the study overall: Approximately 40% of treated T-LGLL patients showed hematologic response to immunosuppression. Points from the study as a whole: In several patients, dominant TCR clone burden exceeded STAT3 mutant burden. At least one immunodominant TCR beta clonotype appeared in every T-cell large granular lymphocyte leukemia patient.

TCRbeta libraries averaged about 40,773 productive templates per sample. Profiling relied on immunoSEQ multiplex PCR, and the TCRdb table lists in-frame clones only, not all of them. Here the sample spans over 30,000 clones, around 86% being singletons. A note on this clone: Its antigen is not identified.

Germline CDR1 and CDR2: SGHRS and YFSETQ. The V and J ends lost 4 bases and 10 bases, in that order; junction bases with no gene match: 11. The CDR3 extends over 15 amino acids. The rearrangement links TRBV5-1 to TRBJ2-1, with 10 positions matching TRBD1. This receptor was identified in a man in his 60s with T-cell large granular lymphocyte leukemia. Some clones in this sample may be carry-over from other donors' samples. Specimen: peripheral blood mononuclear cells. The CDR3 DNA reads TGCGCCAGCAGCGTCGGGACAGGGGAGGTGGTCGAGCAGTTCTTC. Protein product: CASSVGTGEVVEQFF. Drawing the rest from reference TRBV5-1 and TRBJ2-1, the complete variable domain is KAGVTQTPRYLIKTRGQQVTLSCSPISGHRSVSWYQQTPGQGLQFLFEYFSETQRNKGNFPGRFSGRQFSNSRSEMNVSTLELGDSALYLCASSVGTGEVVEQFFGPGTRLTVL.